A single sample is the source of the 13 T cell receptor beta chains below, sequenced in a study of T cells in Graves' hyperthyroidism and ophthalmopathy (dated by TCRdb to 2018 to 2020). Library construction relied on multiplex PCR. The run used an Illumina HiSeq 2000. The TCR beta CDR3 regions were amplified from the RNA transcripts. The first round of RT-PCR for the TCR CDR3 was performed with the HTBI primer set and the Qiagen OneStep RT-PCR kit. TCRdb cleaned the public reads at Q25 with fastp, built clones with MiXCR and kept in-frame beta chains. Identical CDR3 proteins give one entry, which carries the most common genes and DNA. The sample contains approximately 530,000 distinct CDR3 sequences, approximately 16% of them found a single time. Of the sample, 15% to 20% is held by the ten largest clones. The sequencing input was blood. These receptors were obtained from a young woman with Graves' hyperthyroidism.

In its sample, this clonotype was seen many times. The chain is built from TRBV11-2 and TRBJ2-5; 10 bases are shared with TRBD2. Losses at the gene ends were 5 bases for V and 4 bases for J; bases not matched to a gene: 4. The germline V gene encodes CDR1 SGHAT and CDR2 FQNNGV. This CDR3 region has 14 residues. The DNA for the CDR3 is TGTGCCAGCAGCACCTTAGCGGGAGGAGAGACCCAGTACTTC. This sequence encodes CASSTLAGGETQYF. The full variable domain, in which reference TRBV11-2 and TRBJ2-5 provide the parts outside the CDR3, is EAGVAQSPRYKIIEKRQSVAFWCNPISGHATLYWYQQILGQGPKLLIQFQNNGVVDDSQLPKDRFSAERLKGVDSTLKIQPAKLEDSAVYLCASSTLAGGETQYFGPGTRLLVL.

The rearrangement links TRBV5-1 to TRBJ1-1; D is perhaps TRBD1 (5 bases). The germline V gene encodes CDR1 SGHRS and CDR2 YFSETQ. The germline V and J ends were trimmed by 1 base and 5 bases, with 21 bases remaining between them. The CDR3 totals 17 residues. The CDR3 nucleotides read TGCGCCAGCAGCTTGCTGAGTCGGACATTTTCGGGTACTGAAGCTTTCTTT. Protein: CASSLLSRTFSGTEAFF.

Only one count was recorded for this clonotype. CDR3 sequence (DNA): TGTGCCAGCAGTGGAGGTGACACTGAAGCTTTCTTT. It yields the protein CASSGGDTEAFF. The chain employs TRBV5-4 and TRBJ1-1; no firm D call. Germline loops: CDR1 SGHNT, CDR2 YYREEE (reference sequence). V shed 5 bases and J shed 3 bases, with 8 bases lying between them. The CDR3 is 12 residues long.

The V and J genes are TRBV20-1 and TRBJ2-1, with 7 bases lining up with TRBD2. Germline V lookup: CDR1 DFQATT, CDR2 SNEGSKA (reference sequence). This CDR3 contains 14 residues. J was trimmed by 7 bases and V by 5 bases; bases with no gene match: 11. For the CDR3, the DNA is TGCAGTGCTGTTTTGTGGGAGGGCCAGAATGAGCAGTTCTTC. Amino acids: CSAVLWEGQNEQFF.

This clonotype occurred a few times. The gene calls are TRBV5-4 and TRBJ1-2; possibly TRBD1 for D (6 bases). V lost 4 bases and J lost 7, with 23 bases in between. The CDR3 runs to 16 residues. Looked up from germline, CDR1 is SGHNT and CDR2 is YYREEE (reference sequence). The CDR3 protein is CASSPPPWTALFGYTF. Written as DNA, the CDR3 is TGTGCCAGCAGCCCTCCCCCCTGGACAGCTCTTTTTGGCTACACCTTC.

This clonotype was detected many times. The chain links TRBV4-3 to TRBJ1-2; D not resolved. V shed 0 bases and J shed 0 bases, with 5 bases lying between them. This CDR3 is built from 14 residues. Per germline, CDR1 LGHNA and CDR2 YSLEER. This CDR3 is CASSQELTNYGYTF. The CDR3 nucleotides are TGCGCCAGCAGCCAAGAGTTGACTAACTATGGCTACACCTTC.

This clonotype came up many times. The gene calls are TRBV12-5 and TRBJ1-1, with 7 bases lining up with TRBD1. This CDR3 has 13 amino acids. Germline V lookup: CDR1 LGHNT, CDR2 FRNRAP. Unmatched junction bases numbered 1, after V lost 6 bases and J lost 0 bases. The CDR3 spells CASGTGVNTEAFF. The DNA of the CDR3 is TGTGCTAGTGGCACAGGGGTGAACACTGAAGCTTTCTTT.

The chain has TRBV7-2 and TRBJ1-5; 7 nucleotides align to TRBD1. Germline-derived CDR1 and CDR2 are SGHTA and FQGNSA. Trimming cost V 5 bases and J 0 bases; bases outside gene matches: 7. This CDR3 region has 16 residues. CDR3 region: CASSPGTAYSNQPQHF. The CDR3 coding sequence is TGTGCCAGCAGCCCCGGGACAGCCTATAGCAATCAGCCCCAGCATTTT.

About this clonotype: A single base separates this from a much larger clone, so it may be a read error. The gene calls are TRBV28 and TRBJ2-3, with TRBD2 identical over 9 bases. The CDR3 is 18 amino acids. Trimming removed 3 bases from V and 0 bases from J; junction bases left unmatched: 10. CDR1 and CDR2 (germline): MDHEN, SYDVKM. DNA for the CDR3: TGTGCCAGCAGTTTTTGGGGCGGACTAGCGAGCAGCACAGATACGCAGTATTTT. It codes for CASSFWGGLASSTDTQYF.

This clonotype has a handful of counts. This chain uses TRBV2 with TRBJ2-5; D possibly uses TRBD1 or TRBD2 (5 bases each). Trimming took 3 bases from V and 9 from J, leaving 17 bases between them. The germline gives CDR1 SNHLY, CDR2 FYNNEI. This CDR3 has 14 amino acids. This CDR3 is CASSDPGGRPAQYF. The CDR3 DNA follows: TGTGCCAGCAGTGACCCTGGGGGACGCCCGGCCCAGTACTTC. Full variable domain (rest looked up from reference TRBV2 and TRBJ2-5): EPEVTQTPSHQVTQMGQEVILRCVPISNHLYFYWYRQILGQKVEFLVSFYNNEISEKSEIFDDQFSVERPDGSNFTLKIRSTKLEDSAMYFCASSDPGGRPAQYFGPGTRLLVL.

This clonotype was seen more than once but under ten times. V gene TRBV5-1 combines with J gene TRBJ2-5; D gene ambiguous. The CDR3 totals 15 residues. V was cut by 0 bases and J by 4 bases, with 13 bases left in between. The germline gives CDR1 SGHRS, CDR2 YFSETQ. The CDR3 region is CASSLGARAVETQYF. CDR3 nucleotide sequence: TGCGCCAGCAGCTTGGGCGCTCGCGCAGTAGAGACCCAGTACTTC.

This chain uses TRBV5-1 with TRBJ1-1; a weak D match, TRBD1 (5 bases). V lost 4 bases and J 11 bases, leaving 15 bases between the germline ends. CDR1 and CDR2 (germline): SGHRS, YFSETQ. The CDR3 loop spans 12 amino acids. The CDR3 region is CASSLGQGSAFF. The CDR3 bases are TGCGCCAGCAGCCTCGGGCAGGGTTCGGCTTTCTTT.

This clonotype came up a few times. The chain is built from TRBV28 and TRBJ2-2; 8 nucleotides match TRBD1. The germline V gene has CDR1 MDHEN and CDR2 SYDVKM. This CDR3 spans 14 amino acids. Losses at the gene ends were 5 bases for V and 4 bases for J; bases not matched to a gene: 3. The CDR3, as DNA: TGTGCCAGCAGTAAAGACAGGGGCACCGGGGAGCTGTTTTTT. It codes for CASSKDRGTGELFF. The variable domain in full, with the rest retrieved from reference TRBV28 and TRBJ2-2, is DVKVTQSSRYLVKRTGEKVFLECVQDMDHENMFWYRQDPGLGLRLIYFSYDVKMKEKGDIPEGYSVSREKKERFSLILESASTNQTSMYLCASSKDRGTGELFFGEGSRLTVL.